Listed below are T cell receptor beta chains from one sample, sequenced in a study of T cell repertoires in cytomegalovirus infection. TCRdb recomputed calls from the reads with MiXCR, one row per CDR3 protein. The sample lists fewer than 200,000 distinct CDR3 sequences; approximately 14% were seen once. Sequencing was done on a sample of PBMCs. The origin of the receptors is a human donor in good health (CMV status not recorded). Some clones in this sample may be carry-over from other donors' samples. The CDR3 runs from the conserved cysteine through the conserved F or W. The order of the fields is CDR3 length, V gene, clone size, J gene, D gene, CDR3 protein, CDR3 DNA. A D gene is named only where the DNA matches it firmly. Where a row states a size, it is once, few, many or the class of an expanded clone; other rows omit it.

CDR3 length: 14; V gene: TRBV19; clone size: NA; J gene: TRBJ2-6; D gene: NA; CDR3 protein: CASKFNSGANVLTF; CDR3 DNA: TGTGCCAGTAAATTTAACTCTGGGGCCAACGTCCTGACTTTC
CDR3 length: 14; V gene: TRBV20-1; clone size: NA; J gene: TRBJ2-1; D gene: NA; CDR3 protein: CSAHRGSSYNEQFF; CDR3 DNA: TGCAGTGCTCACCGGGGGAGCTCCTACAATGAGCAGTTCTTC
CDR3 length: 17; V gene: TRBV28; clone size: many; J gene: TRBJ2-1; D gene: TRBD2; CDR3 protein: CASSPPVGLAGVGEQFF; CDR3 DNA: TGTGCCAGCAGCCCCCCCGTCGGGCTAGCGGGAGTCGGTGAGCAGTTCTTC
CDR3 length: 14; V gene: TRBV11-1; clone size: many; J gene: TRBJ1-6; D gene: TRBD1; CDR3 protein: CASRRGQGTSPLHF; CDR3 DNA: TGTGCCAGCCGGAGGGGACAGGGAACTTCACCCCTCCACTTT
CDR3 length: 13; V gene: TRBV7-9; clone size: NA; J gene: TRBJ1-1; D gene: NA; CDR3 protein: CASSSRDTNEAFF; CDR3 DNA: TGTGCCAGCAGCTCCCGGGACACGAATGAAGCTTTCTTT
CDR3 length: 15; V gene: TRBV4-1; clone size: many; J gene: TRBJ1-1; D gene: TRBD1; CDR3 protein: CASSHATGRRTEAFF; CDR3 DNA: TGCGCCAGCAGCCACGCGACAGGGCGTCGCACTGAAGCTTTCTTT
CDR3 length: 16; V gene: TRBV10-3; clone size: few; J gene: TRBJ1-3; D gene: NA; CDR3 protein: CAISELGTQGGNTIYF; CDR3 DNA: TGTGCCATCAGTGAGTTGGGAACCCAAGGAGGAAACACCATATATTTT
CDR3 length: 11; V gene: TRBV7-4; clone size: many; J gene: TRBJ2-5; D gene: NA; CDR3 protein: CARPFDETQYF; CDR3 DNA: TGTGCCAGACCGTTCGATGAGACCCAGTACTTC
CDR3 length: 15; V gene: TRBV11-2; clone size: many; J gene: TRBJ2-1; D gene: TRBD1; CDR3 protein: CASSLGTGRMGEQFF; CDR3 DNA: TGTGCCAGCAGCTTGGGGACAGGGAGAATGGGTGAGCAGTTCTTC
CDR3 length: 15; V gene: TRBV9; clone size: NA; J gene: TRBJ1-3; D gene: NA; CDR3 protein: CASSVGGFSGNTIYF; CDR3 DNA: TGTGCCAGCAGCGTAGGGGGTTTCTCTGGAAACACCATATATTTT
CDR3 length: 16; V gene: TRBV15; clone size: NA; J gene: TRBJ2-7; D gene: TRBD1; CDR3 protein: CATSRDRGTGGDEQYF; CDR3 DNA: TGTGCCACCAGCAGAGATCGGGGGACAGGGGGCGACGAGCAGTACTTC
CDR3 length: 13; V gene: TRBV7-2; clone size: NA; J gene: TRBJ1-1; D gene: NA; CDR3 protein: CASSHQGGTEAFF; CDR3 DNA: TGTGCCAGCAGTCACCAGGGAGGGACTGAAGCTTTCTTT
CDR3 length: 16; V gene: TRBV28; clone size: few; J gene: TRBJ2-1; D gene: TRBD2; CDR3 protein: CASSLNPGRVYDEQFF; CDR3 DNA: TGTGCCAGCAGTTTAAACCCGGGGAGGGTGTATGATGAGCAGTTCTTC
CDR3 length: 12; V gene: TRBV29-1; clone size: many; J gene: TRBJ2-7; D gene: TRBD1; CDR3 protein: CSAGQGADEQYF; CDR3 DNA: TGCAGCGCCGGACAGGGGGCGGACGAGCAGTACTTC
CDR3 length: 17; V gene: TRBV18; clone size: NA; J gene: TRBJ2-6; D gene: NA; CDR3 protein: CASSPPRESSGANVLTF; CDR3 DNA: TGTGCCAGCTCACCACCCCGGGAGAGCTCTGGGGCCAACGTCCTGACTTTC
CDR3 length: 13; V gene: TRBV20-1; clone size: few; J gene: TRBJ2-5; D gene: NA; CDR3 protein: CSATGGVEAAQYF; CDR3 DNA: TGCAGTGCAACGGGCGGGGTAGAAGCGGCCCAGTACTTC
CDR3 length: 14; V gene: TRBV5-4; clone size: few; J gene: TRBJ1-1; D gene: NA; CDR3 protein: CASSFIFRDTEAFF; CDR3 DNA: TGTGCCAGCAGCTTTATATTTAGGGACACTGAAGCTTTCTTT
CDR3 length: 14; V gene: TRBV7-2; clone size: many; J gene: TRBJ1-3; D gene: NA; CDR3 protein: CASSLVNSGNTIYF; CDR3 DNA: TGTGCCAGCAGCTTAGTAAACTCTGGAAACACCATATATTTT
CDR3 length: 14; V gene: TRBV19; clone size: once; J gene: TRBJ1-2; D gene: NA; CDR3 protein: CASSIAQGDYGYTF; CDR3 DNA: TGTGCCAGTAGTATCGCGCAGGGCGACTATGGCTACACCTTC
CDR3 length: 13; V gene: TRBV7-2; clone size: many; J gene: TRBJ2-3; D gene: NA; CDR3 protein: CASSGGVLDTQYF; CDR3 DNA: TGTGCCAGCAGTGGGGGAGTGTTAGATACGCAGTATTTT
CDR3 length: 16; V gene: TRBV7-2; clone size: many; J gene: TRBJ2-2; D gene: NA; CDR3 protein: CASSLVMVGKVGELFF; CDR3 DNA: TGTGCCAGCAGCTTAGTGATGGTAGGGAAGGTCGGGGAGCTGTTTTTT
CDR3 length: 14; V gene: TRBV7-2; clone size: NA; J gene: TRBJ1-1; D gene: TRBD1; CDR3 protein: CVSSLGGAGPEAFF; CDR3 DNA: TGTGTCAGCAGCCTAGGGGGCGCCGGGCCTGAAGCTTTCTTT
CDR3 length: 15; V gene: TRBV28; clone size: NA; J gene: TRBJ2-1; D gene: NA; CDR3 protein: CASSFVLAEFNEQFF; CDR3 DNA: TGTGCCAGCAGTTTTGTACTAGCAGAGTTCAATGAGCAGTTCTTC
CDR3 length: 13; V gene: TRBV6-5; clone size: many; J gene: TRBJ2-3; D gene: NA; CDR3 protein: CASSYPGRLEQYF; CDR3 DNA: TGTGCCAGCAGTTACCCAGGGAGGCTCGAGCAGTATTTT
CDR3 length: 13; V gene: TRBV7-9; clone size: NA; J gene: TRBJ2-5; D gene: NA; CDR3 protein: CASSLDQWETQYF; CDR3 DNA: TGTGCCAGCAGCTTAGACCAGTGGGAGACCCAGTACTTC
CDR3 length: 13; V gene: TRBV12-3/TRBV12-4; clone size: many; J gene: TRBJ1-4; D gene: NA; CDR3 protein: CASSRRINEKLFF; CDR3 DNA: TGTGCCAGCTCGAGACGGATAAATGAAAAACTGTTTTTT
CDR3 length: 14; V gene: TRBV7-6; clone size: few; J gene: TRBJ2-5; D gene: NA; CDR3 protein: CASSSNRVKETQYF; CDR3 DNA: TGTGCCAGCAGCTCCAACAGGGTGAAAGAGACCCAGTACTTC
CDR3 length: 14; V gene: TRBV10-3; clone size: NA; J gene: TRBJ1-4; D gene: NA; CDR3 protein: CAIRDDRKNEKLFF; CDR3 DNA: TGTGCCATCAGGGACGACAGGAAGAATGAAAAACTGTTTTTT
CDR3 length: 14; V gene: TRBV28; clone size: many; J gene: TRBJ2-7; D gene: TRBD2; CDR3 protein: CASRKLLAGMFAYF; CDR3 DNA: TGTGCCAGCAGAAAACTACTAGCGGGCATGTTCGCGTACTTC
CDR3 length: 16; V gene: TRBV7-9; clone size: many; J gene: TRBJ1-1; D gene: TRBD1; CDR3 protein: CASSLQGPGPNTEAFF; CDR3 DNA: TGTGCCAGCAGCCTACAGGGGCCAGGGCCCAACACTGAAGCTTTCTTT
CDR3 length: 12; V gene: TRBV7-9; clone size: many; J gene: TRBJ1-6; D gene: NA; CDR3 protein: CASSFGSSPLHF; CDR3 DNA: TGTGCCAGCAGCTTCGGCAGTTCACCCCTCCACTTT
CDR3 length: 13; V gene: TRBV15; clone size: many; J gene: TRBJ1-2; D gene: NA; CDR3 protein: CATSRGDSAGYTF; CDR3 DNA: TGTGCCACCAGCAGAGGGGACTCCGCGGGCTACACCTTC
CDR3 length: 12; V gene: TRBV14; clone size: NA; J gene: TRBJ2-3; D gene: NA; CDR3 protein: CASSHLPDTQYF; CDR3 DNA: TGTGCCAGCAGCCATTTACCAGATACGCAGTATTTT
CDR3 length: 14; V gene: TRBV27; clone size: many; J gene: TRBJ2-5; D gene: NA; CDR3 protein: CASSLFPGGETQYF; CDR3 DNA: TGTGCCAGCAGTTTATTCCCGGGGGGCGAGACCCAGTACTTC
CDR3 length: 15; V gene: TRBV7-9; clone size: many; J gene: TRBJ1-5; D gene: TRBD1; CDR3 protein: CASSLGRGPSRAQHF; CDR3 DNA: TGTGCCAGCAGCTTGGGCAGGGGGCCGTCAAGGGCCCAGCATTTT
CDR3 length: 14; V gene: TRBV29-1; clone size: few; J gene: TRBJ1-3; D gene: TRBD1; CDR3 protein: CSVAGGAPGNTIYF; CDR3 DNA: TGCAGCGTAGCAGGGGGCGCGCCGGGAAACACCATATATTTT
CDR3 length: 13; V gene: TRBV6-1; clone size: many; J gene: TRBJ1-6; D gene: NA; CDR3 protein: CASSERGISPLHF; CDR3 DNA: TGTGCCAGCAGTGAACGGGGTATTTCACCCCTCCACTTT
CDR3 length: 17; V gene: TRBV5-1; clone size: NA; J gene: TRBJ1-6; D gene: NA; CDR3 protein: CASSEDPGRSYNSPLHF; CDR3 DNA: TGCGCCAGCAGCGAGGATCCGGGACGCTCCTATAATTCACCCCTCCACTTT
CDR3 length: 12; V gene: TRBV19; clone size: NA; J gene: TRBJ2-7; D gene: TRBD1; CDR3 protein: CATRTGPYEQYF; CDR3 DNA: TGTGCCACCAGGACAGGCCCCTACGAGCAGTACTTC